The 6 T cell receptor beta chains presented below share a single source sample, sequenced in a study of CD8+ T cells in alopecia areata. Stated treatment: oral pan-JAK inhibitor, 5-10 mg twice daily. In each case, RNA was isolated and then reverse transcribed into cDNA as the sequencing template. TCRdb's copy holds only in-frame clones and misses some; the assay was immunoSEQ multiplex PCR. The table shows about 110,000 clones, with about 83% occurring only once. The specimen comprised CD8+ T cells sorted from blood, sampled at week 24, from a patient treated with tofacitinib. Receptors were obtained from a human donor with alopecia areata.

CDR3 residues: CALEIGGVSEQFF. The CDR3 coding sequence is TGTGCCTTGGAGATTGGGGGGGTGAGTGAGCAGTTCTTC. V and J are TRBV30 and TRBJ2-1, with TRBD2 matching 7 bases. Germline V gene sequence: CDR1 GTSNPN, CDR2 SVGIG (reference sequence). The V gene end was trimmed by 7 bases and the J gene end by 9 bases; junction bases not matched to a gene: 12. The CDR3 runs 13 residues.

V usage is TRBV15 and J usage is TRBJ2-3; D unresolved. Deletions cut 5 bases from V and 0 bases from J, with 6 bases between. This CDR3 spans 13 amino acids. Germline-derived CDR1 and CDR2 are LNHNV and YYDKDF (reference sequence). This chain's CDR3 is CATSAYSTDTQYF. CDR3 nucleotide sequence: TGTGCCACCAGCGCCTACAGCACAGATACGCAGTATTTT.

A word on this clone: A read error may account for a junction end that differs from germline. The chain combines TRBV9 with TRBJ1-2; D not certain. The germline CDR1 and CDR2 sequences are SGDLS and YYNGEE. The CDR3 loop spans 15 amino acids. DNA for the CDR3: TGTGCCAGCAGCGAGACCGGGGTAGCTAACTATAGCTACACCTTC. Amino acid sequence: CASSETGVANYSYTF.

V is TRBV7-6 and J is TRBJ2-7; D unresolved. V lost 5 bases to trimming and J lost 9 bases, with 14 bases between them. The CDR3 totals 12 residues. Looked up from germline, CDR1 is SGHVS and CDR2 is FNYEAQ. CDR3 amino acids: CASSPDGTAQYF. CDR3 sequence (DNA): TGTGCCAGCAGCCCCGACGGTACGGCGCAGTACTTC.

This chain connects TRBV7-8 to TRBJ2-5; D remains ambiguous. Germline V gene data show CDR1 as SGHVS and CDR2 as FQNEAQ. This CDR3 region has 14 residues. Trimming took 3 bases from V and 1 from J, leaving 9 bases between them. The CDR3 coding sequence is TGTGCCAGCAGCTTCCGGGCCCTCCAAGAGACCCAGTACTTC. Translation gives CASSFRALQETQYF.

The chain links TRBV9 to TRBJ1-1, with 7 bases aligning to TRBD1. Germline trimming cut 0 bases from V and 7 bases from J; bases unmatched to any gene: 0. The CDR3 extends over 12 amino acids. Germline CDR1 reads SGDLS; CDR2 reads YYNGEE. CDR3 residues: CASSVGDSEAFF. CDR3 nucleotide sequence: TGTGCCAGCAGCGTAGGGGACAGTGAAGCTTTCTTT.